These 10 T cell receptor beta chains were sequenced from one sample in a study of cytomegalovirus exposure and HLA in healthy donors. Data came from immunoSEQ multiplex PCR; TCRdb stores just in-frame clones and leaves some out. The sample lists some 130,000 clones, 80% to 90% occurring once. The sample consisted of PBMCs. The receptors were gathered from a young woman in good health and CMV-seronegative.

This chain uses TRBV7-3 with TRBJ1-1, with 8 nucleotides matching TRBD1. Per the germline V gene, CDR1 is SGHTA and CDR2 is FQGTGA. The CDR3 extends over 14 amino acids. After removal of 5 bases from V and 3 bases from J, the junction contained 5 bases not matched to a gene. The CDR3 nucleotides read TGTGCCAGCAGCCTAGGACAGGGCTACACTGAAGCTTTCTTT. It translates to CASSLGQGYTEAFF.

The sample holds a few counts of this clone. V and J are TRBV5-1 and TRBJ1-2; 8 bases match TRBD1. V shed 1 base and J 2 bases; nucleotides not matched to a gene: 4. The CDR3 has 15 amino acids. The germline gives CDR1 SGHRS, CDR2 YFSETQ. The CDR3 loop is CASSLQGQDNYGYTF. CDR3 DNA sequence: TGCGCCAGCAGCTTGCAGGGACAGGACAACTATGGCTACACCTTC. Together with reference TRBV5-1 and TRBJ1-2, the CDR3 gives the full variable domain: KAGVTQTPRYLIKTRGQQVTLSCSPISGHRSVSWYQQTPGQGLQFLFEYFSETQRNKGNFPGRFSGRQFSNSRSEMNVSTLELGDSALYLCASSLQGQDNYGYTFGSGTRLTVV.

The chain has TRBV6-5 and TRBJ2-7, with D perhaps TRBD1 (5 bases). V lost 8 bases and J lost 7, with 18 bases in between. The germline V gene has CDR1 MNHEY and CDR2 SVGAGI. This CDR3 has 13 residues. This CDR3 is CASRTQGMREQYF. The CDR3 nucleotides read TGTGCCAGCCGGACCCAGGGAATGAGAGAGCAGTACTTC.

CDR3 sequence: CASSLDLRGEQYF. The CDR3, as DNA: TGTGCCAGCAGCTTGGACCTTCGGGGGGAGCAGTACTTC. The rearrangement uses TRBV13 and TRBJ2-7; the D gene is possibly TRBD2 (6 bases). The V and J ends lost 3 bases and 7 bases respectively, with 13 bases between them. This CDR3 spans 13 amino acids. The germline CDR1 and CDR2 sequences are PRHDT and FYEKMQ (reference sequence).

This rearrangement joins TRBV10-3 to TRBJ2-3; 11 nucleotides match TRBD2. Germline assignment: CDR1 ENHRY and CDR2 SYGVKD. V was pared by 11 bases and J by 6 bases, with 10 bases of the junction left unmatched. The CDR3 covers 14 residues. The CDR3 DNA is TGTGCCGCTAGCGGGGGGACGTATGTCGATACGCAGTATTTT. Translation: CAASGGTYVDTQYF.

This chain joins TRBV2 and TRBJ2-3; 8 nucleotides match TRBD1. Germline CDR1 SNHLY, CDR2 FYNNEI. The V segment lost 0 bases and the J segment 2 bases; nucleotides outside the gene matches: 10. The CDR3 totals 18 residues. The CDR3 loop reads CASSEARRTGKHTDTQYF. In DNA, the CDR3 is TGTGCCAGCAGTGAAGCGCGGAGGACAGGGAAGCACACAGATACGCAGTATTTT.

The rearrangement joins TRBV2 to TRBJ2-7; 9 bases are shared with TRBD2. The CDR3 is made up of 19 amino acids. Germline V gives CDR1 SNHLY, CDR2 FYNNEI. V dropped 11 bases and J dropped 9; count of bases not matched to a gene: 32. The CDR3 here is CAGWAGADIVGSGGKGQYF. The DNA of the CDR3 is TGTGCCGGCTGGGCCGGGGCCGACATTGTTGGGAGCGGGGGGAAGGGGCAGTACTTC.

This rearrangement joins TRBV4-1 to TRBJ1-2; possible D gene TRBD1, 5 bases. Germline loops: CDR1 MGHRA, CDR2 YSYEKL. The CDR3 runs 16 residues. V gave up 2 bases and J gave up 3 bases, with 16 bases separating them. The CDR3 reads CASSQWGGGGDYGYTF. CDR3 DNA: TGCGCCAGCAGCCAATGGGGGGGTGGAGGGGACTATGGCTACACCTTC.

V gene TRBV9 combines with J gene TRBJ2-7; 8 nucleotides line up with TRBD1. This CDR3 comprises 15 residues. Trimming took 4 bases from V and 2 from J; bases not matched to a gene: 8. The germline V gene has CDR1 SGDLS and CDR2 YYNGEE. CDR3 amino acids: CASSKTGTGAYEQYF. The CDR3 coding sequence is TGTGCCAGCAGCAAAACCGGGACAGGTGCCTACGAGCAGTACTTC.

This rearrangement joins TRBV7-9 to TRBJ2-3; weak D call: TRBD2 (6 bases). Germline loops: CDR1 SEHNR, CDR2 FQNEAQ (reference sequence). V lost 4 bases and J lost 1, with 9 bases in between. This CDR3 comprises 14 residues. The CDR3 region is CASSWGGGTDTQYF. DNA for the CDR3: TGTGCCAGCAGCTGGGGCGGGGGCACAGATACGCAGTATTTT.